The T cell receptor (beta chain) described here comes from a study of blood T cell repertoires in COVID-19 (dated by TCRdb to 2018 to 2020). At the level of the whole study: Collaborator samples came from the United States, Italy and Spain and covered acute and convalescent phases of COVID-19. The samples were drawn from two sources: the first 160 participants of the ongoing ImmuneRACE study, and 1,254 subjects contributed by 6 global collaborators. Where HLA class I and class II types were available, the types were taken from metadata supplied by the sample provider, not from assay-based typing. Sample metadata almost always included a de-identified subject ID, COVID-19 status, age in years and sex. The material from the prospective study consisted of cDNA or gDNA derived from T cells, B-cell-depleted T cells, or PBMCs. The dataset comprised deeply sampled blood TCRbeta repertoires from subjects exposed to, actively infected with, or recovered from COVID-19. The repertoires were made available in a free public database intended to serve as a resource for research on the immune response to SARS-CoV-2.

TCRbeta CDR3 regions were amplified from genomic DNA by means of the immunoSEQ Assay, a bias-controlled multiplex PCR. As for how the authors treated the data: The number of nucleated cells in each sample was estimated by amplification of reference gene primers within the assay. Sequence reads were collapsed and filtered to measure the absolute abundance of every unique TCRbeta CDR3 rearrangement. For each sample, productive Simpson clonality was calculated as the square root of Simpson's diversity index across productive rearrangements. The table was pulled from immuneACCESS by TCRdb, which kept in-frame rearrangements only. Such tables lose some clones; where checked, under half of the loss comes from unresolved V genes, and the rest has no known cause. That table is the source of V, J and clone size, and D and trimming were worked out from the DNA. This sample is represented by some 220,000 clones; 80% of them were singletons. The top ten constitute about 7% of the sample.

The collaborating institutions used their own protocols to collect whole blood in K2EDTA tubes. For TCRbeta analysis, collaborators shipped samples as frozen whole blood, isolated PBMCs, or DNA extracted from either of those sample types. What the study reported, not specific to this receptor: The amount of clinical and demographic metadata varied by source and participant and was provided uncurated.

Details on this clone: The specificity of this receptor is unknown. Per-base quality was not reported, and no clone a single base away is much larger than it.

The sample comprised peripheral blood. This sequence was found in a woman in her 70s with acute or convalescent COVID-19.

The CDR3 has the sequence CASSSLDKFNYGYTF. The sequenced DNA is TGTGCCAGCAGCTCCTTAGATAAATTTAACTATGGCTACACCTTC. The V gene is TRBV5-6 and the J gene is TRBJ1-2, with the identity of the D gene unclear. The germline V gene encodes CDR1 SGHDT and CDR2 YYEEEE. CDR3 length: 15 amino acids, cysteine to phenylalanine. The read is trimmed to its CDR3 DNA, 45 bases read in frame from base 1. V and J are truncated by 3 bases and 1 base respectively, leaving an intervening sequence of 13 bases.